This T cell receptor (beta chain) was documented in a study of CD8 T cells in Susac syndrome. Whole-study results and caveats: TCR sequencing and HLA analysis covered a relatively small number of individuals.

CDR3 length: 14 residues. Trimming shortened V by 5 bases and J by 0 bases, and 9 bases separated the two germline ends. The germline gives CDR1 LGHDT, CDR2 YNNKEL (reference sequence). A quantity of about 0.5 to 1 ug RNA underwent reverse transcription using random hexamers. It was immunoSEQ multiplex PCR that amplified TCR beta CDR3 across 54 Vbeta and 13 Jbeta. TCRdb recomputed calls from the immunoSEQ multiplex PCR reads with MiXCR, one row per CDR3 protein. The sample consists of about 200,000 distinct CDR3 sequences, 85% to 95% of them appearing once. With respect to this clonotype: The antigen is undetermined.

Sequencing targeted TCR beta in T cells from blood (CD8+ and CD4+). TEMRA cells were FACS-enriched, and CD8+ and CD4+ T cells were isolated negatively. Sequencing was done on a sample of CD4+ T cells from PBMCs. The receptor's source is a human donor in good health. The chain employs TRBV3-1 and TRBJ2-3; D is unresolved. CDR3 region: CASSSLTSTDTQYF. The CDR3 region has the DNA TGTGCCAGCAGCAGCCTGACTAGCACAGATACGCAGTATTTT.